These 17 T cell receptor beta chains originate from one sample sequenced in a study of post-analysis software for immune sequencing data (dated by TCRdb to 2015 to 2017). Per the publication, the time point label means: second blood draw from one MS patient after hematopoietic stem cell transplantation. The protocol used for the library was PCR. TCRdb names Illumina HiSeq 2500 as the instrument used. To reduce PCR and sequencing biases, unique molecular identifiers were incorporated into the TCR beta cDNA libraries. The public reads were run again by TCRdb, first through fastp at Q25 and then through MiXCR, and only productive beta chains were kept. Identical CDR3 proteins give one entry, which carries the most common genes and DNA. For this sample there are 150,000 or so distinct CDR3 sequences; 36% appear just once. The biggest ten clones account for 25% to 30% of the sample. The sample here was blood, taken after autologous hematopoietic stem cell transplantation. Receptor source: a girl between 5 and 17 years old with multiple sclerosis. Donor details come from another sample of the same person, matched by shared clones.

This clonotype was found a few times. This CDR3 reads CATSSSSGTGDEKLFF. DNA for the CDR3: TGTGCCACCAGCAGTAGTTCCGGGACAGGGGATGAAAAACTGTTTTTT. This chain links TRBV15 with TRBJ1-4; 10 bases agree with TRBD1. Per germline, CDR1 LNHNV and CDR2 YYDKDF (reference sequence). V was pared by 3 bases and J by 6 bases, with 7 bases of the junction left unmatched. CDR3 length: 16 amino acids.

This clonotype was observed a handful of times. The CDR3 region has the DNA TGTGCCAGCTCACCGGACAGACCGGGACTAGCGGGAGGCGTGCAGTTCTTC. Amino acid sequence: CASSPDRPGLAGGVQFF. The chain combines TRBV18 with TRBJ2-1; TRBD2 matches at 15 bases. The V and J ends lost 3 bases and 12 bases, in that order; junction bases with no gene match: 12. The CDR3 covers 17 residues. Germline V gene data show CDR1 as KGHSH and CDR2 as LQKENI.

The genes are TRBV5-1 and TRBJ2-7; tentatively, D is TRBD1 (5 bases). V lost 0 bases to trimming and J lost 2 bases, with 12 bases between them. This CDR3 comprises 15 residues. Germline V gene sequence: CDR1 SGHRS, CDR2 YFSETQ. Written as DNA, the CDR3 is TGCGCCAGCAGCTTGGACAGGCTCACCCCCTACGAGCAGTACTTC. Protein: CASSLDRLTPYEQYF. Looking up the rest from reference TRBV5-1 and TRBJ2-7 gives the full variable domain: KAGVTQTPRYLIKTRGQQVTLSCSPISGHRSVSWYQQTPGQGLQFLFEYFSETQRNKGNFPGRFSGRQFSNSRSEMNVSTLELGDSALYLCASSLDRLTPYEQYFGPGTRLTVT.

This clonotype was counted a few times. Sequence at one end of the junction differs from germline and may be a read error. The chain has TRBV28 and TRBJ2-7, with 7 bases that match TRBD2. The CDR3 has 17 amino acids. The V gene's germline CDR1 is MDHEN and CDR2 SYDVKM. This CDR3 is CASRFGTGRAAYNEQYF. In nucleotides, the CDR3 is TGTGCCAGCCGTTTTGGGACTGGGAGGGCGGCCTACAATGAGCAGTACTTC.

J is TRBJ2-5 and V is TRBV7-2, with D perhaps TRBD1 (6 bases). Germline V gives CDR1 SGHTA, CDR2 FQGNSA. CDR3 length: 15 residues. Trimming removed 1 base from V and 3 bases from J, with 12 bases in between. CDR3 region: CASSLDQGGKETQYF. The CDR3, as DNA: TGTGCCAGCAGCTTAGATCAAGGGGGAAAAGAGACCCAGTACTTC.

This clonotype has a count of ten or more. The limits of the CDR3 on the DNA are not certain, so only TCRdb's listed CDR3 is given. V and J are TRBV29-1 and TRBJ2-1; TRBD1 is taken as the D call from the table, unchecked against the DNA. Counting both end residues, the CDR3 totals 15 amino acids. Germline values: CDR1 SQVTM, CDR2 ANQGSEA. CDR3 in amino acids: CSVGPGQGPYNEQFF.

The chain has TRBV2 and TRBJ2-1; TRBD1 is a possible D gene (6 bases). CDR3 length: 14 residues. V was clipped by 7 bases and J by 5 bases, with 15 bases between them. Germline loops: CDR1 SNHLY, CDR2 FYNNEI. This CDR3 reads CASIRTEINNEQFF. In nucleotides, the CDR3 is TGTGCCAGCATCCGGACAGAGATTAACAATGAGCAGTTCTTC.

The CDR3 region is CASTYLLYNEQFF. CDR3 nucleotide sequence: TGTGCCAGCACCTACCTCCTCTACAATGAGCAGTTCTTC. The chain links TRBV6-1 to TRBJ2-1; D remains ambiguous. This CDR3 spans 13 amino acids. V lost 7 bases and J lost 3, with 10 bases in between. Germline values: CDR1 MNHNS, CDR2 SASEGT.

The chain couples TRBV29-1 to TRBJ2-7, with 13 bases fitting TRBD2. CDR1 and CDR2 from the germline V gene are SQVTM and ANQGSEA. With 6 bases clipped from V and 6 bases from J, the junction kept 8 bases outside the gene matches. The CDR3 loop spans 14 amino acids. The CDR3 DNA is TGCAGCGTCGCCACTAGCGGGAGGGCCTCCGAGCAGTACTTC. Translated, it gives CSVATSGRASEQYF.

The chain couples TRBV12-3 or TRBV12-4 to TRBJ1-4, with a possible D match to TRBD1 (6 bases). V lost 11 bases to trimming and J lost 8 bases, with 12 bases between them. The CDR3 covers 11 residues. The CDR3 protein is CAVYRDEKLFF. The CDR3 bases are TGTGCCGTGTACAGGGACGAAAAACTGTTTTTT.

This clonotype was observed a handful of times. The V gene is TRBV29-1, the J gene TRBJ2-3; D is unclear. Between the trimmed V and J ends, which lost 3 bases and 0 bases, there was a span of 4 bases. The germline gives CDR1 SQVTM, CDR2 ANQGSEA. The CDR3 consists of 12 residues. The DNA for the CDR3 is TGCAGCGTTGAGGGAAGCACAGATACGCAGTATTTT. It specifies CSVEGSTDTQYF.

This chain uses TRBV2 with TRBJ2-5, with D perhaps matching TRBD2 (6 bases). The CDR3 totals 14 residues. CDR1 and CDR2 (germline): SNHLY, FYNNEI. V was shortened by 6 bases and J by 2 bases, with 13 bases between the two germline ends. This CDR3 reads CASRTGTQQETQYF. Here the CDR3 DNA reads TGTGCCAGCAGAACCGGGACTCAACAAGAGACCCAGTACTTC.

The chain has TRBV12-3 or TRBV12-4 and TRBJ2-7; D might be TRBD1 or TRBD2, each matching 6 bases. V lost 6 bases to trimming and J lost 7 bases, with 19 bases between them. This CDR3 has 14 amino acids. This CDR3 reads CASRGAGHFKEQYF. In nucleotides, the CDR3 is TGTGCCAGCAGGGGGGCGGGACATTTCAAGGAGCAGTACTTC.

Concerning this clonotype: A much larger clonotype is one base distant, so this may be a read error. This sequence joins TRBV3-1 and TRBJ2-7, with 10 nucleotides matching TRBD1. The CDR3 is 15 residues long. The germline V gene encodes CDR1 LGHDT and CDR2 YNNKEL (reference sequence). V shed 1 base, J shed 3 bases, and the junction held 3 bases outside the gene matches. DNA for the CDR3: TGTGCCAGCAGCCAAGGGGGGACAGGGGTCTACGAGCAGTACTTC. This codes for CASSQGGTGVYEQYF.

The chain links TRBV14 to TRBJ2-2; a possible D gene is TRBD1 (6 bases). The ends were cut back, 3 bases at V and 4 bases at J, with 9 bases in the middle. Germline V gene data show CDR1 as SGHDN and CDR2 as FVKESK. The CDR3 extends over 14 amino acids. CDR3 in DNA: TGTGCCAGCAGCCATAAAGGGGGCACCGGGGAGCTGTTTTTT. It encodes CASSHKGGTGELFF.

The chain couples TRBV6-2 or TRBV6-3 to TRBJ2-1; D is unresolved. The CDR3 loop spans 11 amino acids. Between the trimmed V and J ends, which lost 6 bases and 9 bases, there was a span of 9 bases. CDR1 and CDR2 from the germline V gene are MNHEY and SVGEGT. The CDR3 DNA sequence: TGTGCCAGCAGCTACGTAGGTGAGCAGTTCTTC. It translates to CASSYVGEQFF.

This CDR3 is CASSPGRGRGYGYTF. The CDR3 DNA reads as TGTGCCAGCAGCCCTGGGCGGGGCCGGGGCTATGGCTACACCTTC. The chain recombines TRBV7-2 with TRBJ1-2; TRBD1 might be the D (5 bases). CDR3 length: 15 residues. V was pared by 5 bases and J by 4 bases, with 17 bases between. Germline-derived CDR1 and CDR2 are SGHTA and FQGNSA.